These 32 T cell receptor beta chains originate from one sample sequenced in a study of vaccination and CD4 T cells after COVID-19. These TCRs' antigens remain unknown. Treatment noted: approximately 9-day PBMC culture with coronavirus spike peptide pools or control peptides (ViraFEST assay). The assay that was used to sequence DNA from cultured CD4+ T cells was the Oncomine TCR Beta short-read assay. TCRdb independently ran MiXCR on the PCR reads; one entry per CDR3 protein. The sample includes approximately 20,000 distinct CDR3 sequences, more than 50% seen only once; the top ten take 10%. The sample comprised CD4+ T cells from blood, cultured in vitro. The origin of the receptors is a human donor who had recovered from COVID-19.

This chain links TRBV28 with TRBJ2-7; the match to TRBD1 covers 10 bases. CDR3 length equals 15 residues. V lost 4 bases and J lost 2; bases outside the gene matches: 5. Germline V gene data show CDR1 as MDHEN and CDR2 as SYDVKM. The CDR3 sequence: CASSSTGGLTYEQYF. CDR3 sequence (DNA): TGTGCCAGCAGTTCGACAGGGGGCCTAACCTACGAGCAGTACTTC.

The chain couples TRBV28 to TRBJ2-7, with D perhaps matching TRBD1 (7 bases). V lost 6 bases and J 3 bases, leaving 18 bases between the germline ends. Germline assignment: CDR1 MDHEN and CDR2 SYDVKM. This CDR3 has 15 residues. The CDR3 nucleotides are TGTGCCAGCAGCTGGACGGGCCAGGGGGGCTACGAGCAGTACTTC. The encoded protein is CASSWTGQGGYEQYF. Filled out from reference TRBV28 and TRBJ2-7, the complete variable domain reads DVKVTQSSRYLVKRTGEKVFLECVQDMDHENMFWYRQDPGLGLRLIYFSYDVKMKEKGDIPEGYSVSREKKERFSLILESASTNQTSMYLCASSWTGQGGYEQYFGPGTRLTVT.

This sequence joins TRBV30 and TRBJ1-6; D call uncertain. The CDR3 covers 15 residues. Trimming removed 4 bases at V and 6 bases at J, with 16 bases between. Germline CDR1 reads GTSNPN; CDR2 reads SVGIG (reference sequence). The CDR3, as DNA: TGTGCCTGGATGATGGCAGAACTTTTTAATTCACCCCTCCACTTT. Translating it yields CAWMMAELFNSPLHF.

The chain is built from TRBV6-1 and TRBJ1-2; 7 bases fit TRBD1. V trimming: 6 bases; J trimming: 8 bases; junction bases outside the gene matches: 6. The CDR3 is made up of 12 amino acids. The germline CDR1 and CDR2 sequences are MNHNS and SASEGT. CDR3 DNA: TGTGCCAGCAGGCGACAGGGCTGGGGCTACACCTTC. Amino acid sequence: CASRRQGWGYTF.

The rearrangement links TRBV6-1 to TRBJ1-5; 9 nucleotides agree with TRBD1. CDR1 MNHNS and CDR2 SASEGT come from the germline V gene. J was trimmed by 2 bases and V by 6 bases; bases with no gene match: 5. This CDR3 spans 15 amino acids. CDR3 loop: CASRQGAGGNQPQHF. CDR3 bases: TGTGCCAGCAGACAGGGGGCTGGGGGCAATCAGCCCCAGCATTTT.

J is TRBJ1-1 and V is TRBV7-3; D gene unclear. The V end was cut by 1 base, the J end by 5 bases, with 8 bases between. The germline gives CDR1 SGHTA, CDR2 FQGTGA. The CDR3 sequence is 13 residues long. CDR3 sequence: CASSLRGQTEAFF. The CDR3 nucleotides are TGTGCCAGCAGCTTAAGGGGTCAGACTGAAGCTTTCTTT. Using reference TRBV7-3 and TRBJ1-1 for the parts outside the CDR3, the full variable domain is GAGVSQTPSNKVTEKGKYVELRCDPISGHTALYWYRQSLGQGPEFLIYFQGTGAADDSGLPNDRFFAVRPEGSVSTLKIQRTERGDSAVYLCASSLRGQTEAFFGQGTRLTVV.

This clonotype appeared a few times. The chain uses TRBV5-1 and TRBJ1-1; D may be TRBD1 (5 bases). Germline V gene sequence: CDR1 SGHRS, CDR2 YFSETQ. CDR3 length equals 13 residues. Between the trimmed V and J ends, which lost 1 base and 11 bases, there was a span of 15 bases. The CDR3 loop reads CASSLRGGESAFF. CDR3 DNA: TGCGCCAGCAGCTTGAGGGGAGGGGAATCGGCTTTCTTT.

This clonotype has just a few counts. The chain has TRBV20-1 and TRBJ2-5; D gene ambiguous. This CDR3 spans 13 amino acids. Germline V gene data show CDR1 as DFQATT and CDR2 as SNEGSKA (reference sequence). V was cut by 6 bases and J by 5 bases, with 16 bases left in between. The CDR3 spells CSAQISYGETQYF. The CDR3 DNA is TGCAGTGCCCAAATTTCGTACGGGGAGACCCAGTACTTC.

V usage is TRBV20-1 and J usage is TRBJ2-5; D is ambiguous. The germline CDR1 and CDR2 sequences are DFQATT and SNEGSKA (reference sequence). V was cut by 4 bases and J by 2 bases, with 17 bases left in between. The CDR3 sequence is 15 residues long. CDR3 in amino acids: CSAIARPAVQETQYF. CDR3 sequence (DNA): TGCAGTGCTATCGCCCGTCCTGCGGTGCAAGAGACCCAGTACTTC.

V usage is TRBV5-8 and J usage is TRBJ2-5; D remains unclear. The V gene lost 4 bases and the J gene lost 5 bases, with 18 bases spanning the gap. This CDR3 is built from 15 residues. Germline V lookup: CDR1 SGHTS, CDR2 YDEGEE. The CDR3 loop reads CASSRRSTGVETQYF. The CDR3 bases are TGTGCCAGCAGCCGTAGATCAACCGGCGTGGAGACCCAGTACTTC.

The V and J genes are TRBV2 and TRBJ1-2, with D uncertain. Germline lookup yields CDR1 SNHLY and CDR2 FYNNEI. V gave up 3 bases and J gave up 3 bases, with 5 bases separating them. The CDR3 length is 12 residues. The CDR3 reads CASSDRYYGYTF. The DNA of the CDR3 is TGTGCCAGCAGTGACAGGTACTATGGCTACACCTTC.

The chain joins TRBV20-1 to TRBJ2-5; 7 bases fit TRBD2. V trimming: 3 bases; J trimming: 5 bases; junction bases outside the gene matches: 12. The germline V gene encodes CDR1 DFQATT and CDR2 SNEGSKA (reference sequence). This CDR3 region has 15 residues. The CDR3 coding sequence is TGCAGTGCTAGGGGCGGGGGAAACTCCGGGGAGACCCAGTACTTC. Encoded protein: CSARGGGNSGETQYF.

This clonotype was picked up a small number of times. The CDR3 is CASRTGGIRNEQFF. CDR3 DNA: TGTGCCAGCAGGACAGGAGGAATTCGTAATGAGCAGTTCTTC. The genes are TRBV27 and TRBJ2-1; possibly TRBD1 for D (6 bases). Germline assignment: CDR1 MNHEY and CDR2 SMNVEV (reference sequence). The CDR3 is 14 amino acids. Trimming removed 6 bases at V and 7 bases at J, with 16 bases between.

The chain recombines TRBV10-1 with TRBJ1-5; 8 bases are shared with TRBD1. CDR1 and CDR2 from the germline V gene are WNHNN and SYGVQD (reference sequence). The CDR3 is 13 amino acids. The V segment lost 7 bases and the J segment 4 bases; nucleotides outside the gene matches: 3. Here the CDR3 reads CASIRQGNQPQHF. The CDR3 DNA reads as TGCGCCAGCATTCGACAGGGGAATCAGCCCCAGCATTTT.

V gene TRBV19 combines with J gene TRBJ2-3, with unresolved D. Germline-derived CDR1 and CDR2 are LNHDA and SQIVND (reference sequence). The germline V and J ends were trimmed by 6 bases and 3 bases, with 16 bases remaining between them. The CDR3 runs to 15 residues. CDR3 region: CASRRAALVTDTQYF. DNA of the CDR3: TGTGCCAGTAGACGTGCAGCTCTTGTGACAGATACGCAGTATTTT.

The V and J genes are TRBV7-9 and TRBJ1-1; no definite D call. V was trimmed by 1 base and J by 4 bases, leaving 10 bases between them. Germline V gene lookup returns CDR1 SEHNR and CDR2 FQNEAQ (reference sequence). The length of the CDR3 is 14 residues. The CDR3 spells CASSLVHRLTEAFF. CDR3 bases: TGTGCCAGCAGCTTAGTACACAGACTCACTGAAGCTTTCTTT.

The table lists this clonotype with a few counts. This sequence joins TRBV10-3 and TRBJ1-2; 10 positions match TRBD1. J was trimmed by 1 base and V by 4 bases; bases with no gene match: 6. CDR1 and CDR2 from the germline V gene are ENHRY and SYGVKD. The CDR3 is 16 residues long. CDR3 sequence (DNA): TGTGCCATCAGTGGACCGGACAGGGGGTTTAACTATGGCTACACCTTC. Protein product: CAISGPDRGFNYGYTF.

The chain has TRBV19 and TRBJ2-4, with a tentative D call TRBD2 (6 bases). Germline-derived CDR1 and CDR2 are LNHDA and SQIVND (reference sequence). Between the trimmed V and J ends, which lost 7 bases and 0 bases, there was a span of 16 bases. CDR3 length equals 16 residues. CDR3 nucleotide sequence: TGTGCCAGTAACCCGGGACTGATACTAGCCAAAAACATTCAGTACTTC. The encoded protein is CASNPGLILAKNIQYF.

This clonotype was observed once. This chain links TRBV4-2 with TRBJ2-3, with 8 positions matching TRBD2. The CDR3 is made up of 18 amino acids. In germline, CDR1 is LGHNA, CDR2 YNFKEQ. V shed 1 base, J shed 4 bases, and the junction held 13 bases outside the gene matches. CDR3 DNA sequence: TGTGCCAGCAGCCAAGGGGGCCTGCCGGGAGCGGGAGCAGATACGCAGTATTTT. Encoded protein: CASSQGGLPGAGADTQYF.

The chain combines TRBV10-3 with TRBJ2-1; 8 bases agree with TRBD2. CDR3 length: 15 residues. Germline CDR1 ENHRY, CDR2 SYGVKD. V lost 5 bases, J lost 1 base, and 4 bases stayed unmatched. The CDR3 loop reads CAISSGGGSYNEQFF. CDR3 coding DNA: TGTGCCATCAGTAGCGGGGGAGGGTCCTACAATGAGCAGTTCTTC.

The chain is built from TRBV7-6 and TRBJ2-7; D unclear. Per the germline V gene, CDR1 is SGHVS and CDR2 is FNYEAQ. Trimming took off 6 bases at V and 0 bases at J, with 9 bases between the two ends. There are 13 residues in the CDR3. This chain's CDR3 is CASSAGPSYEQYF. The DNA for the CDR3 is TGTGCCAGCAGTGCAGGACCCTCCTACGAGCAGTACTTC.

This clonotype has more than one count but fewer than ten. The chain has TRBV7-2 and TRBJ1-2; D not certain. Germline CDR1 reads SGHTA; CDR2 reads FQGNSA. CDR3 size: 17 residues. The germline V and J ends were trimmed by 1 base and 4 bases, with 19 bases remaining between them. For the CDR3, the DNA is TGTGCCAGCAGCTTAGGAGGAGCGGCAGGCCTCCCCTATGGCTACACCTTC. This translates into CASSLGGAAGLPYGYTF.

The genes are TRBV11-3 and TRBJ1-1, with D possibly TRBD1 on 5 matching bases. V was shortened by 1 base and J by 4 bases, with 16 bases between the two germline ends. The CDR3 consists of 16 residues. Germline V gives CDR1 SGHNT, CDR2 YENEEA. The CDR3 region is CASSLARSGGTTEAFF. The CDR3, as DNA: TGTGCCAGCAGCTTAGCCCGGTCTGGGGGAACCACTGAAGCTTTCTTT.

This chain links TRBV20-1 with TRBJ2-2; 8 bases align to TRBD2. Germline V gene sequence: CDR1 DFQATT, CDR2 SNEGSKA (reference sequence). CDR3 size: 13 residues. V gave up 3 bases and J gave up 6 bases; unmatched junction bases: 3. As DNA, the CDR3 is TGCAGTGCTAGGAGGCGGGAGGCCGGGGAGCTGTTTTTT. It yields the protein CSARRREAGELFF.

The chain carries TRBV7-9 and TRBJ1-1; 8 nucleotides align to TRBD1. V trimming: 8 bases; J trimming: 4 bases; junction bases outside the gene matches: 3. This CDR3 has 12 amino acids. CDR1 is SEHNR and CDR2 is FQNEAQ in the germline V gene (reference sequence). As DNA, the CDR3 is TGTGCCAGCTCTGGACAGGGCACTGAAGCTTTCTTT. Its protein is CASSGQGTEAFF.

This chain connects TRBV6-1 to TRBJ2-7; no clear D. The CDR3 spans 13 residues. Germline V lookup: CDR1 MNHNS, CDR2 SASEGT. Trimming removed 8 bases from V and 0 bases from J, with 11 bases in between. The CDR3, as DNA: TGTGCCAGCTCTCGCGGCCCCTCCTACGAGCAGTACTTC. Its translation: CASSRGPSYEQYF.

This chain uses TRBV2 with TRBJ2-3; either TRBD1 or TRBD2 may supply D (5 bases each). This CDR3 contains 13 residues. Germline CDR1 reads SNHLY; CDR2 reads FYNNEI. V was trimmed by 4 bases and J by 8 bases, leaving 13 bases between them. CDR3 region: CASSGRDVGTQYF. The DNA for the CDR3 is TGTGCCAGCAGTGGAAGGGACGTGGGTACGCAGTATTTT.

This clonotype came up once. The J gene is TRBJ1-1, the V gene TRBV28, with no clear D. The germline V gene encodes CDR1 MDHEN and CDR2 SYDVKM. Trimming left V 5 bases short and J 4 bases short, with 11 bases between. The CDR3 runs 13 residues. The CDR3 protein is CASSPIAGTEAFF. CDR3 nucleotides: TGTGCCAGCAGTCCGATCGCAGGCACTGAAGCTTTCTTT.

The CDR3 sequence is CASTKGVSGRVGEQYF. The CDR3 bases are TGTGCCAGCACCAAGGGGGTTAGCGGGAGGGTTGGAGAGCAGTACTTC. The chain links TRBV7-2 to TRBJ2-7, with 11 positions matching TRBD2. J gave up 7 bases and V 7 bases, and 15 bases lay outside the gene matches. The CDR3 totals 16 residues. CDR1 is SGHTA, CDR2 FQGNSA, per germline.

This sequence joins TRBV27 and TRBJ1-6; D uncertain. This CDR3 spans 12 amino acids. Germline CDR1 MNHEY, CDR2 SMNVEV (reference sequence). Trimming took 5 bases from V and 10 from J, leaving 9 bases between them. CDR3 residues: CASSALSSPLHF. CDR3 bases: TGTGCCAGCAGTGCCCTCTCCTCACCCCTCCACTTT.

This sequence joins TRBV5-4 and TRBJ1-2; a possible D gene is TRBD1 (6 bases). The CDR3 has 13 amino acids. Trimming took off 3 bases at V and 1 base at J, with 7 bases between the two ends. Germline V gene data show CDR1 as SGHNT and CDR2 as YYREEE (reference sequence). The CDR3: CASSSDSNYGYTF. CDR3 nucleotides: TGTGCCAGCAGCTCGGACAGTAACTATGGCTACACCTTC.

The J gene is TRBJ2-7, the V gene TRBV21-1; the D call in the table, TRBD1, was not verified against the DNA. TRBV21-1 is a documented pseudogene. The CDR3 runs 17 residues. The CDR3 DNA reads TGTGCCAGCAGCAAAGGGTCCGGACGGGGGGCAAACTACGAGCAGTACTTC. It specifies CASSKGSGRGANYEQYF.